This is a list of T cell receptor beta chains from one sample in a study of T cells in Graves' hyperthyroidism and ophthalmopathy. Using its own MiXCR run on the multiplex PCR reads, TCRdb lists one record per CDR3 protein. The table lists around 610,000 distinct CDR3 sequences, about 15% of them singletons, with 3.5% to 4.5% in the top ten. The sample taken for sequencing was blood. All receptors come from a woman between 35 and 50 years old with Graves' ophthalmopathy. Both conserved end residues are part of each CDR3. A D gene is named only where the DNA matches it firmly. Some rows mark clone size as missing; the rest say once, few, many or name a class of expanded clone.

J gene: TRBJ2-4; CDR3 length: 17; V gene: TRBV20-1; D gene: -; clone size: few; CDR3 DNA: TGCAGTGCTGACGGGTCGATCGGGAACATGGAAATGGACATTCAGTACTTC; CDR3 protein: CSADGSIGNMEMDIQYF
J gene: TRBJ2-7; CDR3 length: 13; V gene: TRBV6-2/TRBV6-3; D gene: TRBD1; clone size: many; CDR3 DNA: TGTGCCAGCGCTGGAACAGGGGTGGGGGAGCAGTACTTC; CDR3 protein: CASAGTGVGEQYF
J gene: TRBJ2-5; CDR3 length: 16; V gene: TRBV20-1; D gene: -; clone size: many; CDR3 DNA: TGCAGTGCTAGAGATATTGGGCCAGCGGGCGGAGAGACCCAGTACTTC; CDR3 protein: CSARDIGPAGGETQYF
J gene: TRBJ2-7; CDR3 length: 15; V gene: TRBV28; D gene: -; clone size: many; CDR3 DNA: TGTGCCAGCAGTTTATACCGGGCGGGGGCGTACGAGCAGTACTTC; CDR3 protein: CASSLYRAGAYEQYF
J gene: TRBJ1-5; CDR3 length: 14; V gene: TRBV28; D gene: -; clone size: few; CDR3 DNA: TGTGCCAGCAGTTTAGCAGGGCCGAGGCAGCCCCAGCATTTT; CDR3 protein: CASSLAGPRQPQHF
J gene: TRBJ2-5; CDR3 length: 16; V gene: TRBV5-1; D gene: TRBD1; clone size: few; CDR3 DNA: TGCGCCAGCGGGACAGGGGAGGTCTCCTTTCAAGAGACCCAGTACTTC; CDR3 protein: CASGTGEVSFQETQYF
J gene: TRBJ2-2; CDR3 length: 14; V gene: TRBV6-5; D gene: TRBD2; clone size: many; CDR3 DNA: TGTGCCAGCGCGGCTAGCGGGGGGACCGGGGAGCTGTTTTTT; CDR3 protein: CASAASGGTGELFF
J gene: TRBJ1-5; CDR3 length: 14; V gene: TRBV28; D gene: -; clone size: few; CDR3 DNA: TGTGCCAGCAGTTTATGGGACAGTGATCAGCCCCAGCATTTT; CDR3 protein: CASSLWDSDQPQHF
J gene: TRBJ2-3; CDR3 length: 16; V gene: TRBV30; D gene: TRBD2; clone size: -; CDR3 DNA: TGTGCCTGGAGTGTACTAGCGGGAGGGTCCGGAGATACGCAGTATTTT; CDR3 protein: CAWSVLAGGSGDTQYF
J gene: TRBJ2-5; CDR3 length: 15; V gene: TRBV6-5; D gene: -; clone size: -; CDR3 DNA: TGTGCCAGCAGTTACACTTCTGGGGACGAAGAGACCCAGTACTTC; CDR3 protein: CASSYTSGDEETQYF
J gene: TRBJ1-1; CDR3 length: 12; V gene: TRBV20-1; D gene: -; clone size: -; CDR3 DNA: TGCAGTGCTGAGGGACACCGAGACGAAGCTTTCTTT; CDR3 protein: CSAEGHRDEAFF
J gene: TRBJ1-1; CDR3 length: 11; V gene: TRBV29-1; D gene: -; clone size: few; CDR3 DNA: TGCAGCGAAATCCGGGGCGTATCAGCTTTCTTT; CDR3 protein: CSEIRGVSAFF
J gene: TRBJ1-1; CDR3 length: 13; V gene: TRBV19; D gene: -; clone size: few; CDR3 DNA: TGTGCCAGTACGCGCAGGGCTGGGACTGAAGCTTTCTTT; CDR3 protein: CASTRRAGTEAFF
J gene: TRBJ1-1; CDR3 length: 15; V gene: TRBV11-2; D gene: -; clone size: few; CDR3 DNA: TGTGCCAGCAGCTTAGATCTCCGAGGTAACACTGAAGCTTTCTTT; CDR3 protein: CASSLDLRGNTEAFF
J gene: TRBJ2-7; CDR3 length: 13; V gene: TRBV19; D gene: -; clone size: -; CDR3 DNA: TGTGCCAGTAGTATAGCGGCGCCCTACGAGCAGTACTTC; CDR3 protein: CASSIAAPYEQYF
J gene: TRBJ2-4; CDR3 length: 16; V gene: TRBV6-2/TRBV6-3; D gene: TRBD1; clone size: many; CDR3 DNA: TGTGCCAGCAGTTACGGGCCAGGGGGACCGGAAAACATTCAGTACTTC; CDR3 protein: CASSYGPGGPENIQYF
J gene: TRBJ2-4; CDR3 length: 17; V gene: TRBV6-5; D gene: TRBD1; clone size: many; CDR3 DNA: TGTGCCAGCAGTTTGTCAAGACCCCGGGACAGCGAAAACATTCAGTACTTC; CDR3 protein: CASSLSRPRDSENIQYF
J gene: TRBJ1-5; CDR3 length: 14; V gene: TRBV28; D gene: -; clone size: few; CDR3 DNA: TGTTCCAGCAGTTTGGCCAGGGGCAATCAGCCCCAGCATTTT; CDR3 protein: CSSSLARGNQPQHF
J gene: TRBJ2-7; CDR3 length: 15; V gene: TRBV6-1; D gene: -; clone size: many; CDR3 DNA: TGTGCCAGCAGTCCATTGACCGGGGGTGGCAACGAGCAGTACTTC; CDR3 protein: CASSPLTGGGNEQYF
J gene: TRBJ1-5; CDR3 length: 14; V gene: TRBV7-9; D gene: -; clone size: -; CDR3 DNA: TGTGCCAGCAGCGAACGGGGGGGGACCCAGCCCCAGCATTTT; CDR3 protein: CASSERGGTQPQHF
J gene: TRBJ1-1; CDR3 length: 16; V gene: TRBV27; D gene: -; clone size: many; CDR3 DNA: TGTGCCAGCAGTTTAGAGGTTAGTACGAGGGGGACTGAAGCTTTCTTT; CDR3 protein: CASSLEVSTRGTEAFF
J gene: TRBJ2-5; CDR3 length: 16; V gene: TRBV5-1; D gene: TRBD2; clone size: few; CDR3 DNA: TGCGCCAGCAGCTTGACTAGCGGGGGATTCGGAGAGACCCAGTACTTC; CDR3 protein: CASSLTSGGFGETQYF
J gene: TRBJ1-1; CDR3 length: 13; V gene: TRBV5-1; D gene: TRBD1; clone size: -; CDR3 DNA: TGCGCCAGCAGCATAGGGACAGGGGGTGAAGCTTTCTTT; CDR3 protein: CASSIGTGGEAFF
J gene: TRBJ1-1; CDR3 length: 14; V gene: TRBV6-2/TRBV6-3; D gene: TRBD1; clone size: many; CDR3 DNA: TGTGCCAGCAGTTACTCGACAGGGGACACTGAAGCTTTCTTT; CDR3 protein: CASSYSTGDTEAFF
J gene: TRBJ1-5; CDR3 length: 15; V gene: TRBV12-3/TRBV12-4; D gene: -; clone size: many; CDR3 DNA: TGTGCCAGCAGTTTCGCGGAAGATAGCAATCAGCCCCAGCATTTT; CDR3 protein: CASSFAEDSNQPQHF
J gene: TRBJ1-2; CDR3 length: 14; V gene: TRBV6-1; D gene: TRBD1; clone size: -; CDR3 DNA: TGTGCCAGCAACCCAGGGACAGAAGTTTATGGCTACACCTTC; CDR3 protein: CASNPGTEVYGYTF
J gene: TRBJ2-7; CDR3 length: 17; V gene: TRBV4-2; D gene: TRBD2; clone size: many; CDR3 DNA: TGTGCCAGCAGCCAAGCCTTGACTAGCGGGAGATTCCACGAGCAGTACTTC; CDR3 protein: CASSQALTSGRFHEQYF
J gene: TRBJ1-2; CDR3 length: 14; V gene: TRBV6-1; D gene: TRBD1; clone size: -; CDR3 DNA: TGTGCCAGCACTAAGGACAGGGAATACTATGGCTACGCCTTC; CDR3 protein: CASTKDREYYGYAF
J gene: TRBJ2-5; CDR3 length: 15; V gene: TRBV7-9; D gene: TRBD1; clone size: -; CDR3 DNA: TGTGCCAGCAGAACCTGGACGGGACAGCAAGAGACCCAGTACTTC; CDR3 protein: CASRTWTGQQETQYF
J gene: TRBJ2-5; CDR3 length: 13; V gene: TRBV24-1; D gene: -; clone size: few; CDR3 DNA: TGTGCCACCAGCGGAGGGCCATGGGAGACCCAGTACTTC; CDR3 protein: CATSGGPWETQYF
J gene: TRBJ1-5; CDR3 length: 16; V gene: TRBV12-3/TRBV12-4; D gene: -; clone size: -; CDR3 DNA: TGTGCCAGCAGTCCACCAGCCTCGACCGGGAAGCAGCCCCAGCATTTC; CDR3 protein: CASSPPASTGKQPQHF
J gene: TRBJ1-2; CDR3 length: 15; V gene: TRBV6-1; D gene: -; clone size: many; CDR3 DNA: TGTGCCAGCACTCGTGACAGCTTAACTAACTATGGCTACACCTTC; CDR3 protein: CASTRDSLTNYGYTF
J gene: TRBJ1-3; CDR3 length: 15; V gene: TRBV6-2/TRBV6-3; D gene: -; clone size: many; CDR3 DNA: TGTGCCAGCAGACCCCAATACAGGGACGGAAACACCATATATTTT; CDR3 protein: CASRPQYRDGNTIYF
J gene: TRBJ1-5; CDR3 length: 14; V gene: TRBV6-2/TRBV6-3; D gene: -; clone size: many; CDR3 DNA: TGTGCCAGCAGCCCCGACAGAAGCAATCAGCCCCAGCATTTT; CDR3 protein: CASSPDRSNQPQHF
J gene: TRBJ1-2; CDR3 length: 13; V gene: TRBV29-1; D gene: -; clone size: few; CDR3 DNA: TGCAGCTCCCGAACGGGGCAGGACTATGGCTACACCTTC; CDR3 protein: CSSRTGQDYGYTF
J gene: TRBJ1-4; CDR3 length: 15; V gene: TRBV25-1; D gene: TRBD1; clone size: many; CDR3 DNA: TGTGCCAGCACCCCGGACAGGGAGGGGAGAGAAAAACTGTTTTTT; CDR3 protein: CASTPDREGREKLFF
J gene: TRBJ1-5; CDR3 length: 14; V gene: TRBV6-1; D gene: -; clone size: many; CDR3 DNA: TGTGCCAGCAGTCCGGCCGGGGGAATGCAGCCCCAGCATTTT; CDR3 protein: CASSPAGGMQPQHF
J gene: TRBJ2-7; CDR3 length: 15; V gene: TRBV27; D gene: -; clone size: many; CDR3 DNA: TGTGCCAGAGGAAAACGCCTGGGTAAGGAGTACGAGCAGTACTTC; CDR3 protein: CARGKRLGKEYEQYF
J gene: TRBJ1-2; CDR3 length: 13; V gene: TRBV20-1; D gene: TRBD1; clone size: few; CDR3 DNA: TGCAGTGCACCCTGGACAGGTCAAGATGGCTACACCTTC; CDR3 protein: CSAPWTGQDGYTF
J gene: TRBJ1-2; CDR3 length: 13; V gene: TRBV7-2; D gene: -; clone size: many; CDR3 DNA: TGTGCCAGCAGCGCCTCTCCCCAGGGTGGCTACACCTTC; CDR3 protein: CASSASPQGGYTF
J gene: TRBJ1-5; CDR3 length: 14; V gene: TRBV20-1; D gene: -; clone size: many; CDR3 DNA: TGCAGTGCTAGTAGCAGGGATGGCAATCAGCCCCAGCATTTT; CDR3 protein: CSASSRDGNQPQHF
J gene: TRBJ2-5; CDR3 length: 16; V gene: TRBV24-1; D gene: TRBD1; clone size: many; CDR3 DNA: TGTGCCACCAGCGGTATTGGGACAGGGAAGGCTGAGACCCAGTACTTC; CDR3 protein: CATSGIGTGKAETQYF
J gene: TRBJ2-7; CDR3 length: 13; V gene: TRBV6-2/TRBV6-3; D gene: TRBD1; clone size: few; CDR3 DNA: TGTGCCAGCGGGGACAGCATAGACTACGAGCAGTACTTC; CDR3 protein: CASGDSIDYEQYF
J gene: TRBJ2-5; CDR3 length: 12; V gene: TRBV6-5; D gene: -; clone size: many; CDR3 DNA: TGTGCCAGCAGTTACGCCCGAGAGACCCAGTACTTC; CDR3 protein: CASSYARETQYF
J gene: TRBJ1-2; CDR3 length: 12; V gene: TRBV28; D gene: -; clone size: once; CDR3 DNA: TGTGCCAGCAGAGACAGGTTCTATGGCTACACCTTC; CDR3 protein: CASRDRFYGYTF
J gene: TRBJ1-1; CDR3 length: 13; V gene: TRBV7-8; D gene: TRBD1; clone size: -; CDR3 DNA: TGTGCCAGCAGCTTAGCCCGGACAGGGTGGGCTTTCTTT; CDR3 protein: CASSLARTGWAFF
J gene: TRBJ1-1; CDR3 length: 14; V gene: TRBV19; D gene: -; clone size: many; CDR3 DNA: TGTGCCAGTAGTGACTATGGCGGGTACACTGAAGCTTTCTTT; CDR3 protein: CASSDYGGYTEAFF
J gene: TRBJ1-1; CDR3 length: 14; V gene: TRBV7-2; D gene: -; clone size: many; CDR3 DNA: TGTGCCAGCAGCTTACTGACGGGGAGCACTGAAGCTTTCTTT; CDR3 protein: CASSLLTGSTEAFF
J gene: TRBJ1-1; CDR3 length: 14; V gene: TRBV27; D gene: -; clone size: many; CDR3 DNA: TGTGCCAGCAGTTTATCCCAGGTGAACACTGAAGCTTTCTTT; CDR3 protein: CASSLSQVNTEAFF
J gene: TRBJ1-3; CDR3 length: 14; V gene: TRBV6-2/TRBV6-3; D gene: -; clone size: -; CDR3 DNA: TGTGCCAGCAGACCGGGATACAGTGGAAACACCATATATTTT; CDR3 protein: CASRPGYSGNTIYF
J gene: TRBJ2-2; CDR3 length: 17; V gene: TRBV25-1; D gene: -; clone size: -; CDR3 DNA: TGTGCCAGCAGTGGCTCAGGCGTAGGGAAGTACACCGGGGAGCTGTTTTTT; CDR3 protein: CASSGSGVGKYTGELFF